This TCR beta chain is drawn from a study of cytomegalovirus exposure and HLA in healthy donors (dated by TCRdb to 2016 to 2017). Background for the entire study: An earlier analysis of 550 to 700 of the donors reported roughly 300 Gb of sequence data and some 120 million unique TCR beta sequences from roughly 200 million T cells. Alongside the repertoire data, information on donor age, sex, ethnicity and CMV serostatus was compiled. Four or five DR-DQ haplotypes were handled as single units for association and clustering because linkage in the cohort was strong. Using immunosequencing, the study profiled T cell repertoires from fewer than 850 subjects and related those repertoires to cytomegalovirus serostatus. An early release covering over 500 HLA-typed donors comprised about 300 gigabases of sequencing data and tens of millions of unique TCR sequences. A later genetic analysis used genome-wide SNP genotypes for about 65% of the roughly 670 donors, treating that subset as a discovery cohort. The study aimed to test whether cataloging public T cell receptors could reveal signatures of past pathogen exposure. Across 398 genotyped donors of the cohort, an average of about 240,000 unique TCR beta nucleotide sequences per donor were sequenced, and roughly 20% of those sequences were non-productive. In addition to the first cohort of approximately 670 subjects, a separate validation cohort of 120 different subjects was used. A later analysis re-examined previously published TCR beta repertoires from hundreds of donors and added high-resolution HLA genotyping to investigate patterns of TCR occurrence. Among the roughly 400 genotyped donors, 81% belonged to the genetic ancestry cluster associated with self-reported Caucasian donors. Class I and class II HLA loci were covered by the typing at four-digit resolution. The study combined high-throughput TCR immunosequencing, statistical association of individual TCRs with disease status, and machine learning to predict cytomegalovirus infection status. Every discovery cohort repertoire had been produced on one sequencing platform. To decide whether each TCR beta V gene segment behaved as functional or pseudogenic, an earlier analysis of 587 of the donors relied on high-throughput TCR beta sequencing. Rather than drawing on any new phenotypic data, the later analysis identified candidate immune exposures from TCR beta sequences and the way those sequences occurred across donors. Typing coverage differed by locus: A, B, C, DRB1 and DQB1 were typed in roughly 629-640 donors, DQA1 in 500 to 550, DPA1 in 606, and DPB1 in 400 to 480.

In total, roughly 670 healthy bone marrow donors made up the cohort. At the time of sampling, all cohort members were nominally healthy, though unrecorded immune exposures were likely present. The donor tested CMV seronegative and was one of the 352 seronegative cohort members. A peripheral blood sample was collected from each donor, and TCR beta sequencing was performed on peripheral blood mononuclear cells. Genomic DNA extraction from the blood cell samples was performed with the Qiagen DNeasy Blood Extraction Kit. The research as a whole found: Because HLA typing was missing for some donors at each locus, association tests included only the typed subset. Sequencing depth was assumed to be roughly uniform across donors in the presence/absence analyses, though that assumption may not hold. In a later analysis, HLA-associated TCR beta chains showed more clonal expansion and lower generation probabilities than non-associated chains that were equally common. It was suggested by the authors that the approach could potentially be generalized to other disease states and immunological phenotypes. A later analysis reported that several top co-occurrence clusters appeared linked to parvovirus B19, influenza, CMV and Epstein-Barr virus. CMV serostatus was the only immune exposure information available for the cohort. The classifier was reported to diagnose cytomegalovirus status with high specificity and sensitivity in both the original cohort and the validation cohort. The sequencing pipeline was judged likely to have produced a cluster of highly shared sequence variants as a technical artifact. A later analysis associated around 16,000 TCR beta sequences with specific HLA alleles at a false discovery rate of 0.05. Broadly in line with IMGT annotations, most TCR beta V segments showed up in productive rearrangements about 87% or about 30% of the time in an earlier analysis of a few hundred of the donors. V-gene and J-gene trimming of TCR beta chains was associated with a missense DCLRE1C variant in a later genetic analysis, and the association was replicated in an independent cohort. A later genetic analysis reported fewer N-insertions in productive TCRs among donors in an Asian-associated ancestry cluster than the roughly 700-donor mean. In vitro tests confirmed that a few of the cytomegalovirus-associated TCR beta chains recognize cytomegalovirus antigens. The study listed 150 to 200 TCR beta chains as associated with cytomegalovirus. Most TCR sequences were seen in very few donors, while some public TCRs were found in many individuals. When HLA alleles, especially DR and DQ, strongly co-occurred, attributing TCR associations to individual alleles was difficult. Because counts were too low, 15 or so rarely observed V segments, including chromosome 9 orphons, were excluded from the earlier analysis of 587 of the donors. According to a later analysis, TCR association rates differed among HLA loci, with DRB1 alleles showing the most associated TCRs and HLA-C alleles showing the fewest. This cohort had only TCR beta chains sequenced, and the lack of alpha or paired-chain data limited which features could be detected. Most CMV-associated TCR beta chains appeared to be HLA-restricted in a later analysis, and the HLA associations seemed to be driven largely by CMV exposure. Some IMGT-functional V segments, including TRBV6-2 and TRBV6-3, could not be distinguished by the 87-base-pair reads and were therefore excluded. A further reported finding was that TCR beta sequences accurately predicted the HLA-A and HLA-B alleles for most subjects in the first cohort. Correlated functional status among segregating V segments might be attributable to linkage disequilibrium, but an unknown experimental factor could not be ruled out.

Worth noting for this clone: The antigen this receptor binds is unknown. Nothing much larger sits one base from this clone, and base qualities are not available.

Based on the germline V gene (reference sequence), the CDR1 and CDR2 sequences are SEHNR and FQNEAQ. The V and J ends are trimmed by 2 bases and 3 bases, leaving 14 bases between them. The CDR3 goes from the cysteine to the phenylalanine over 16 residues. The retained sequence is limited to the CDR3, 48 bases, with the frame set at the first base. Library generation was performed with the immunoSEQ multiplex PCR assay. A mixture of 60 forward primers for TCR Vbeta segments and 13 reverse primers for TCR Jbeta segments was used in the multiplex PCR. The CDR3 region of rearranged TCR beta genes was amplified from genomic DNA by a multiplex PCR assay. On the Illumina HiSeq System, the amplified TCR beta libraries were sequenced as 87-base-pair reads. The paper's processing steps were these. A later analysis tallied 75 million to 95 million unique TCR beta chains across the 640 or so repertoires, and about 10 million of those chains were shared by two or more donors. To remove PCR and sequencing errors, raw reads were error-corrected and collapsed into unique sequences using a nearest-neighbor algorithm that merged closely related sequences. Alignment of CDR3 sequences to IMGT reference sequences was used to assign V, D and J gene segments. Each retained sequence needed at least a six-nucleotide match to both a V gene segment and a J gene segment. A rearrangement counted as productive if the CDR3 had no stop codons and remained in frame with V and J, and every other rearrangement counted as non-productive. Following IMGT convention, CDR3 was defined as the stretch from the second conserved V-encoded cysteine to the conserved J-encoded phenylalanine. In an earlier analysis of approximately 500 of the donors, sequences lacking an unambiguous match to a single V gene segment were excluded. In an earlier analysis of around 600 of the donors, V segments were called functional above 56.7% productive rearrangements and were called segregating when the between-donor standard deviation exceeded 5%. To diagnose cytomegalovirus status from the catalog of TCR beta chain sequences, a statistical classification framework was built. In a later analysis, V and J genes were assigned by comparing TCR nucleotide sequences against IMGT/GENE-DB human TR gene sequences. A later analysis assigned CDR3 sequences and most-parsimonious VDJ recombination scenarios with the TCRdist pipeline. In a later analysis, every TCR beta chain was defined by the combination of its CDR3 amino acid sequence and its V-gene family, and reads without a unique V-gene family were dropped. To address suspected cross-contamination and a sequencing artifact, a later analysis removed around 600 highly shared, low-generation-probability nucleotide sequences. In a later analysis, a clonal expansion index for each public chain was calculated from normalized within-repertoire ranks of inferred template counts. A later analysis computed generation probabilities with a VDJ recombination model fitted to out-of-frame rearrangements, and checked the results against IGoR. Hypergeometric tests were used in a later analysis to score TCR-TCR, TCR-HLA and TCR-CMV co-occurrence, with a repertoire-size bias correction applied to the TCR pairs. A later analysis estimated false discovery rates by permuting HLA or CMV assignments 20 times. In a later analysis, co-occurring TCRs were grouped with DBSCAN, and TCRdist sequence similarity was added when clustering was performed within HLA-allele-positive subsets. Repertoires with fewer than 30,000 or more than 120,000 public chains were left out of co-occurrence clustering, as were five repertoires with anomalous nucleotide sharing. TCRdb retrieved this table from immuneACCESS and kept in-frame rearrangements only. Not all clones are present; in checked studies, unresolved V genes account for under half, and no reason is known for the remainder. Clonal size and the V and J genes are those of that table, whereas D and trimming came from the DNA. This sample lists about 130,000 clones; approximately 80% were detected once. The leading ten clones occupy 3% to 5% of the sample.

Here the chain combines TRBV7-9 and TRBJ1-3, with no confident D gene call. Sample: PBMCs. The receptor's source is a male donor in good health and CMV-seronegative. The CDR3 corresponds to CASSLSTRVVGNTIYF. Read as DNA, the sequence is TGTGCCAGCAGCTTATCGACTCGGGTCGTTGGAAACACCATATATTTT. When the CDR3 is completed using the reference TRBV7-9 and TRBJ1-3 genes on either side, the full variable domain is DTGVSQNPRHKITKRGQNVTFRCDPISEHNRLYWYRQTLGQGPEFLTYFQNEAQLEKSRLLSDRFSAERPKGSFSTLEIQRTEQGDSAMYLCASSLSTRVVGNTIYFGEGSWLTVV.